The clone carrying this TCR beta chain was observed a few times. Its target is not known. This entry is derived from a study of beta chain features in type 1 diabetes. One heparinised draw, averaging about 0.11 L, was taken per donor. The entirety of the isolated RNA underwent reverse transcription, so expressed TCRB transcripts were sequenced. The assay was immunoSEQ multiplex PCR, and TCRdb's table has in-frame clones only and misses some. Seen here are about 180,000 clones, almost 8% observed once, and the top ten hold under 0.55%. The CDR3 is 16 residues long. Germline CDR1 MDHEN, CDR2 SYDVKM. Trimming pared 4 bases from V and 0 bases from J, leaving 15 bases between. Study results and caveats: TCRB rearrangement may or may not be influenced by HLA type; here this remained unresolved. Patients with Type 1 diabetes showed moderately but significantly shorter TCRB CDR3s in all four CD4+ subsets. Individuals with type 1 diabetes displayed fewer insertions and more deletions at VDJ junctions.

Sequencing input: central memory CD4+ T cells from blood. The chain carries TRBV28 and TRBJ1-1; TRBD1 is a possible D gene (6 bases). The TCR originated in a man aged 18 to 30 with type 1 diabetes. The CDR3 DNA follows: TGTGCCAGCAGTTCTCCCGGGACATCGATGAACACTGAAGCTTTCTTT. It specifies CASSSPGTSMNTEAFF.